The 3 T cell receptor beta chains reported below all come from one sample, sequenced in a study of T-cell reconstitution after alpha-beta-depleted transplantation in children. Unique molecular identifiers were incorporated when the TCRbeta library was constructed. TCRdb reprocessed the PCR reads with MiXCR, giving one entry per CDR3 protein. This table holds about 580,000 distinct CDR3 sequences, 23% found once. The sequencing here drew on PBMCs, mostly from graft donor cells, taken 360 days after TCRalphabeta/CD19-depleted stem cell transplant. The source of these receptors is a boy less than two years old who had a stem cell transplant for acute myeloid leukemia, so the T cells may come from the graft donor.

A remark on this clonotype: A much bigger clone sits one base away, suggesting this may be a read error. V gene TRBV5-1 combines with J gene TRBJ2-2; D is ambiguous. In germline, CDR1 is SGHRS, CDR2 YFSETQ. The CDR3 contains 16 residues. The CDR3 DNA sequence: TGCTCCAGCAGCTTGTCCGAGGCTTCGATGATCGGGGAGCTGTTTTTT. This translates into CSSSLSEASMIGELFF.

V and J are TRBV25-1 and TRBJ1-5; D ambiguous. V dropped 1 base and J dropped 15 bases, with 16 bases sitting between them. Per the germline V gene, CDR1 is MGHDK and CDR2 is SYGVNS. The CDR3 runs to 13 residues. CDR3 coding DNA: TGTGCCAGCAGTGAATTAGATAATAGGAGGTGGCATTTT. Translation gives CASSELDNRRWHF.

This clonotype came up many times. The V gene is TRBV5-1, the J gene TRBJ1-3, with 8 nucleotides matching TRBD1. V lost 4 bases to trimming and J lost 0 bases; unmatched junction nucleotides: 6. CDR1 is SGHRS and CDR2 is YFSETQ in the germline V gene. The CDR3 has 16 amino acids. CDR3 DNA sequence: TGCGCCAGCAGCATCCGACAGGGGAGCTCTGGAAACACCATATATTTT. Translated: CASSIRQGSSGNTIYF.